These 5 T cell receptor beta chains came from one sample sequenced in a study of regulatory T cells in long-lasting Graves disease. Through Arm-PCR of CDR3 regions and iRepertoire HTBI primers, TCR beta libraries were built. TCRdb analysed the multiplex PCR reads with MiXCR anew, one entry per CDR3 protein. The table includes about 440,000 distinct CDR3 sequences, around 17% detected once. Time point here: newly diagnosed GD, antithyroid drugs for less than 3 months. The TCR library was made from RNA that had been extracted from PBMCs in TRIzol. Separately, the same data were catalogued under a study of T cells in Graves' hyperthyroidism and ophthalmopathy.

The sequences come from peripheral blood mononuclear cells (PBMCs), collected at new diagnosis, from a patient treated with antithyroid drugs. The receptors come from a woman aged 25 to 39 with Graves disease.

This clonotype was seen a few times. The chain recombines TRBV6-7 with TRBJ2-1; TRBD1 might be the D (7 bases). TRBV6-7 is an ORF; its function is uncertain. The CDR3 has 14 residues. Trimming took 6 bases from V and 8 from J, leaving 17 bases between them. CDR3: CASSPPDREDEQFF. The DNA for the CDR3 is TGTGCCAGCAGCCCGCCCGACAGGGAGGATGAGCAGTTCTTC.

In this sample, this clonotype turned up many times. The CDR3 DNA follows: TGTGCCAGCAGCGCGCAACGTAGCGGGAGGGGGCAAGAGACCCAGTACTTC. It yields the protein CASSAQRSGRGQETQYF. This chain uses TRBV13 with TRBJ2-5, with TRBD2 identical over 11 bases. The V gene end was trimmed by 5 bases and the J gene end by 2 bases; junction bases not matched to a gene: 10. CDR3 length: 17 amino acids. Germline CDR1 reads PRHDT; CDR2 reads FYEKMQ (reference sequence).

This clonotype was counted ten times or more. The chain combines TRBV6-5 with TRBJ2-7; no firm D call. V lost 4 bases to trimming and J lost 4 bases, with 11 bases between them. The CDR3 runs to 13 residues. Germline loops: CDR1 MNHEY, CDR2 SVGAGI. The CDR3 coding sequence is TGTGCCAGCAGTTCCGGGTATACTTACGAGCAGTACTTC. Amino acid sequence: CASSSGYTYEQYF.

The genes are TRBV5-4 and TRBJ2-1, with D tentatively TRBD1 or TRBD2 (5 bases each). V lost 0 bases to trimming and J lost 5 bases, with 18 bases between them. The CDR3 runs to 17 residues. Germline values: CDR1 SGHNT, CDR2 YYREEE (reference sequence). The CDR3 protein is CASSLVGRAATHNEQFF. The CDR3 DNA sequence: TGTGCCAGCAGCTTGGTGGGGCGGGCCGCTACTCACAATGAGCAGTTCTTC.

This clonotype showed up many times. The gene calls are TRBV20-1 and TRBJ2-1; 8 bases are shared with TRBD2. Germline CDR1 reads DFQATT; CDR2 reads SNEGSKA (reference sequence). The V segment lost 6 bases and the J segment 7 bases; nucleotides outside the gene matches: 8. The CDR3 contains 13 residues. CDR3 nucleotides: TGCAGTGCCGCGCGGGAGGAATTGAATGAGCAGTTCTTC. This encodes CSAAREELNEQFF.